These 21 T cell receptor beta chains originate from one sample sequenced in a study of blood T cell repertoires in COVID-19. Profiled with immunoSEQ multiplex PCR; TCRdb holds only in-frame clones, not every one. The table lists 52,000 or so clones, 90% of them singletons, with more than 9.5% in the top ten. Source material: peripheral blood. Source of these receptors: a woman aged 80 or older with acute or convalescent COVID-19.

The CDR3, as DNA: TGTGCCAGCAGCTCCCAGGGGCCCGGGTACGAGCAGTACTTC. It is translated as CASSSQGPGYEQYF. This sequence joins TRBV7-3 and TRBJ2-7; a possible D gene is TRBD1 (6 bases). V was cut by 4 bases and J by 4 bases, with 14 bases left in between. The CDR3 is made up of 14 amino acids. Germline CDR1 reads SGHTA; CDR2 reads FQGTGA.

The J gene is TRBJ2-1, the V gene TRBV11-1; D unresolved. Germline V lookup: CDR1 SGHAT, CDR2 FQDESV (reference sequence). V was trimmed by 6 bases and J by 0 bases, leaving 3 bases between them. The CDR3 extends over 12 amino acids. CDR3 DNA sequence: TGTGCCAGCAGTTACTCCTACAATGAGCAGTTCTTC. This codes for CASSYSYNEQFF.

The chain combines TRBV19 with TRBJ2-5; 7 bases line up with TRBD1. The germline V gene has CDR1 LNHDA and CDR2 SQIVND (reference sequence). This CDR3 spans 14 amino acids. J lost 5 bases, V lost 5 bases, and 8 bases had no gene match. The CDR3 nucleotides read TGTGCCAGTAGTTTCAACAGGGGATGGGAGACCCAGTACTTC. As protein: CASSFNRGWETQYF. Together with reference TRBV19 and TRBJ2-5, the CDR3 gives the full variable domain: DGGITQSPKYLFRKEGQNVTLSCEQNLNHDAMYWYRQDPGQGLRLIYYSQIVNDFQKGDIAEGYSVSREKKESFPLTVTSAQKNPTAFYLCASSFNRGWETQYFGPGTRLLVL.

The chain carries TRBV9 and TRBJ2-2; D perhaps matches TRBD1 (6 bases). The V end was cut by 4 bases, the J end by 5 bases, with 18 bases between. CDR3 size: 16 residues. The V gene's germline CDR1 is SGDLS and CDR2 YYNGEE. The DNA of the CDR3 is TGTGCCAGCAGCATTCGGGACACCTCGGGGACCGGGGAGCTGTTTTTT. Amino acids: CASSIRDTSGTGELFF.

CDR3 coding DNA: TGTGCCAGCAGTGACCGGACAGGGGGGCCTGGAAACACCATATATTTT. Amino acid sequence: CASSDRTGGPGNTIYF. The V call is TRBV6-4, the J call TRBJ1-3, with TRBD1 identical over 10 bases. The CDR3 runs to 16 residues. Losses at the gene ends were 2 bases for V and 2 bases for J; bases not matched to a gene: 3. Germline CDR1 reads MRHNA; CDR2 reads SNTAGT.

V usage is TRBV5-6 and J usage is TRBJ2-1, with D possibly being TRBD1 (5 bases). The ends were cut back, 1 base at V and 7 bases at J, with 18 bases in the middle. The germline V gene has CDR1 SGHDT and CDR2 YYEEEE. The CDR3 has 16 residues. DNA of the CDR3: TGTGCCAGCAGCTTGAGCGTGTGGCAGGGAATAAATGAGCAGTTCTTC. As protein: CASSLSVWQGINEQFF.

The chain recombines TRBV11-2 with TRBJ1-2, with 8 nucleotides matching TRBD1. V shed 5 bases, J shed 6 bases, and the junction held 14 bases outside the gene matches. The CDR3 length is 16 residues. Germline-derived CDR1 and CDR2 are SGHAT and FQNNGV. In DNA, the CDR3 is TGTGCCAGCAGCCCAGCCCGGACAGGGAGAGGGAATGGCTACACCTTC. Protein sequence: CASSPARTGRGNGYTF.

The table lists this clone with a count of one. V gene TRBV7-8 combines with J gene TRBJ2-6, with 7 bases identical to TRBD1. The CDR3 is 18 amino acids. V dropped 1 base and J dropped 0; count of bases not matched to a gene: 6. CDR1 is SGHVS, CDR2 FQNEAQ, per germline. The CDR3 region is CASSLGQGAPSGANVLTF. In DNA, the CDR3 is TGTGCCAGCAGCTTAGGACAGGGAGCCCCCTCTGGGGCCAACGTCCTGACTTTC.

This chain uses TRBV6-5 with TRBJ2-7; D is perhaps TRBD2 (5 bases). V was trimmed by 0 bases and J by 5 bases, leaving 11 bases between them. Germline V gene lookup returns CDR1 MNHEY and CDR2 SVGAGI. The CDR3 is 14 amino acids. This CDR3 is CASSYSSGSHEQYF. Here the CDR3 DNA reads TGTGCCAGCAGTTACTCATCGGGAAGCCACGAGCAGTACTTC.

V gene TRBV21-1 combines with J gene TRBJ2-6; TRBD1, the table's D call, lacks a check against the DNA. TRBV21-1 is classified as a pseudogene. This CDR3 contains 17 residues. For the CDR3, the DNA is TGTGCCACGGGGACCGACAGGGAGGTTAGTGGGGCCAACGTCCTGACTTTC. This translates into CATGTDREVSGANVLTF.

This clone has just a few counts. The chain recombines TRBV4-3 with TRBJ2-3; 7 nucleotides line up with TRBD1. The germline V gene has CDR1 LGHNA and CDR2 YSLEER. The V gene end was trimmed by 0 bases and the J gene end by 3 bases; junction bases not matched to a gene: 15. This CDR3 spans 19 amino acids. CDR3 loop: CASSQEYGATTGKTDTQYF. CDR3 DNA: TGCGCCAGCAGCCAAGAATATGGTGCGACGACAGGGAAGACAGATACGCAGTATTTT.

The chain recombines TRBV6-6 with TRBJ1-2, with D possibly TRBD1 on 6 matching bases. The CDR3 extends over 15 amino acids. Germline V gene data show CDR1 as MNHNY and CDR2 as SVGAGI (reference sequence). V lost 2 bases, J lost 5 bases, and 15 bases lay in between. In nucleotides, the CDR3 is TGTGCCAGCAGTTACGGAAGGGGGGGAGGATATGGCTACACCTTC. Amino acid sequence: CASSYGRGGGYGYTF.

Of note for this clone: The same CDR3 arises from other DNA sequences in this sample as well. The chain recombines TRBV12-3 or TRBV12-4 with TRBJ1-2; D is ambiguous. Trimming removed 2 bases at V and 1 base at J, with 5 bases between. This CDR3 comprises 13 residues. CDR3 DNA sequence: TGTGCCAGCAGTTTACGGGGTAACTATGGCTACACCTTC. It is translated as CASSLRGNYGYTF.

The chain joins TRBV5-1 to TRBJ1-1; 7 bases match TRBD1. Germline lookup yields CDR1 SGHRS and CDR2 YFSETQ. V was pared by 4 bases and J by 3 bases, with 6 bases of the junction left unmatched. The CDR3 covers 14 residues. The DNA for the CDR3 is TGCGCCAGCAGCCCACAAACAGGGGACACTGAAGCTTTCTTT. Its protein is CASSPQTGDTEAFF.

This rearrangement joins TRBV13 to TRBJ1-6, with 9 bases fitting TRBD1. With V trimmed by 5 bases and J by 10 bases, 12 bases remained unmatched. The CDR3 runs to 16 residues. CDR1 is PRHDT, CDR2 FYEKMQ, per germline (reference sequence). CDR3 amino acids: CASSRATGTGYSPLHF. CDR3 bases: TGTGCCAGCAGCCGAGCCACCGGGACAGGGTACTCACCCCTCCACTTT.

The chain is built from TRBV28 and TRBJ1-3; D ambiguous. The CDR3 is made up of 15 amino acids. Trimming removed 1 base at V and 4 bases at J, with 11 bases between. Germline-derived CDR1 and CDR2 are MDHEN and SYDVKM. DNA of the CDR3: TGTGCCAGCAGTTTATATTCCCCTCAGGGAAACACCATATATTTT. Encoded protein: CASSLYSPQGNTIYF.

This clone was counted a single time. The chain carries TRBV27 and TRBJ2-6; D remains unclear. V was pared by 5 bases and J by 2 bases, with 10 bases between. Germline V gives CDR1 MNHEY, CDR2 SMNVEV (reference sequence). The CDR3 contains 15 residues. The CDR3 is CASSTPLTGANVLTF. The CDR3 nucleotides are TGTGCCAGCAGTACGCCACTAACTGGGGCCAACGTCCTGACTTTC.

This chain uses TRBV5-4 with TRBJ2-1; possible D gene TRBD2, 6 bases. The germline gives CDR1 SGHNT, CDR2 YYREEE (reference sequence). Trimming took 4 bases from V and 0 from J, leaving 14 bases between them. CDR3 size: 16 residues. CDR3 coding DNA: TGTGCCAGCAGCCGCGGGGTAGCGGCCTCCTACAATGAGCAGTTCTTC. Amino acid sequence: CASSRGVAASYNEQFF.

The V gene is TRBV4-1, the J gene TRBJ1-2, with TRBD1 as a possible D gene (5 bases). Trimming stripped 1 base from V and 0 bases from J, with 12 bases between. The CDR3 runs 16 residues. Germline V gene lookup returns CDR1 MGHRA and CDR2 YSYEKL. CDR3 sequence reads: CASSQAGGTTNYGYTF. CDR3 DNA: TGCGCCAGCAGCCAAGCCGGGGGGACTACTAACTATGGCTACACCTTC.

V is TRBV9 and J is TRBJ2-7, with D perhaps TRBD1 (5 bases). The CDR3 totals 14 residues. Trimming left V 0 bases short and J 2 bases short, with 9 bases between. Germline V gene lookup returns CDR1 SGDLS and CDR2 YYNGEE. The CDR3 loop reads CASSVAGLAYEQYF. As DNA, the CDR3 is TGTGCCAGCAGCGTAGCAGGGTTGGCCTACGAGCAGTACTTC. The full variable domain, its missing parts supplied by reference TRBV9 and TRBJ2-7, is DSGVTQTPKHLITATGQRVTLRCSPRSGDLSVYWYQQSLDQGLQFLIQYYNGEERAKGNILERFSAQQFPDLHSELNLSSLELGDSALYFCASSVAGLAYEQYFGPGTRLTVT.

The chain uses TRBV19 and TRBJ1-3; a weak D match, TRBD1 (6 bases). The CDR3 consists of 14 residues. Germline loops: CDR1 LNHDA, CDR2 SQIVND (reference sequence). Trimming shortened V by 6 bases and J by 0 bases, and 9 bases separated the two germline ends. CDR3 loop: CASRTQGSGNTIYF. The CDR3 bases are TGTGCCAGTAGAACACAGGGCTCTGGAAACACCATATATTTT.